This T cell receptor (beta chain) was documented in a study of CD8 T cells in Susac syndrome (dated by TCRdb to the late 2010s). About the study as a whole: The study used repertoire sequencing to test whether antigen drove CD8+ T cell activation and differentiation in Susac syndrome.

With respect to this clonotype: Its antigen is currently not known. Per-base qualities were not stored, and no clone one base away is much larger.

RNA was extracted using the RNeasy kit, and roughly 0.5 to 1 microgram was reverse transcribed with random hexamers. The immunoSEQ multiplex PCR assay, covering 54 Vbeta and 13 Jbeta segments, was used to amplify TCR beta CDR3 regions. To correct PCR amplification bias, a synthetic template baseline was used for both primer optimization and computational correction. Regarding the original processing steps: Reads were annotated to V, D and J genes per IMGT and analyzed with immunoSEQ Analyzer, keeping only productive sequences. Clonality was computed as one minus Shannon entropy normalized by log2 of the number of productive unique sequences. Public and private clones were assessed among the 100 most prevalent clones of each patient and control. Clones were defined as Susac-specific if absent from the healthy and MS cohorts, from 1052 published viral clones and from other ImmuneACCESS disease sequences. In TCRdb, the public reads were trimmed at Q25 with fastp and aligned with MiXCR, with productive beta chains retained. Each record represents a unique CDR3 protein, reported with the most common genes and DNA among its rows. Clone size and V and J calls follow TCRdb, not the original study. The sample contains fewer than 200,000 distinct CDR3 sequences, around 93% of them found a single time. The ten largest clones add up to around 0.1% of the sample.

Broader findings and caveats from the paper: The study acknowledged that relatively few individuals were included in the TCR sequencing and HLA analysis.

Reading from cysteine to phenylalanine, the CDR3 counts 12 amino acids. The entry retains the CDR3 DNA only, 36 bases that are in frame from base 1. Trimming removed 3 bases from V and 5 bases from J, leaving 10 bases between the germline ends. CDR1 is given as SQVTM and CDR2 as ANQGSEA, both from the germline V gene. Peripheral blood CD8+ and CD4+ T cells from healthy donors, Susac syndrome patients and multiple sclerosis patients were profiled by high-throughput TCR beta sequencing. Healthy donors were age- and sex-matched controls. Bulk CD8+ and CD4+ T cells were purified by magnetic negative isolation, whereas CD8+ TEMRA cells were enriched by FACS. Blood was collected in EDTA tubes and processed within 24 hours, with PBMCs isolated through density gradient centrifugation. PBMCs intended for TCR sequencing were cryopreserved in liquid nitrogen and were subsequently thawed in a 37 degrees C water bath. The sorted or isolated CD4+, CD8+ and CD8+ TEMRA cells reached a purity of at least 90%.

Recombination connected TRBV29-1 to TRBJ1-1; TRBD1 is perhaps the D gene, given 5 matching bases. The clonotype comes from a human donor in good health. The source material was CD4+ T cells from PBMCs. This receptor has the CDR3 CSVEMGRTEAFF. The nucleotide sequence is TGCAGCGTTGAGATGGGGCGTACTGAAGCTTTCTTT.